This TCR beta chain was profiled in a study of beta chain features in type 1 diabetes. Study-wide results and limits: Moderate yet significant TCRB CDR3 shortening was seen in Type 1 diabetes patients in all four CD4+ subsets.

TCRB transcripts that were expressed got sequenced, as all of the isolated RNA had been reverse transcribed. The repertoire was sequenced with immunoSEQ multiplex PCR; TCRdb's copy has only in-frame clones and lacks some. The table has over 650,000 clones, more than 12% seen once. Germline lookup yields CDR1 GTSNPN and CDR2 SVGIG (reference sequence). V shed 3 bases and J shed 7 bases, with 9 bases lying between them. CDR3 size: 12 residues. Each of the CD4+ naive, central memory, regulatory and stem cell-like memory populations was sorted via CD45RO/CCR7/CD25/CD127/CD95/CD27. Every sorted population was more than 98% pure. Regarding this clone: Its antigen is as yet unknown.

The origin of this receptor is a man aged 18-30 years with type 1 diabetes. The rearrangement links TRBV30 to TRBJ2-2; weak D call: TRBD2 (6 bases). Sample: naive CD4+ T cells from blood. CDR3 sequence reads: CAWSLTSGELFF. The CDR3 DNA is TGTGCCTGGAGCCTGACTAGCGGGGAGCTGTTTTTT.